This paragraph covers one T cell receptor (beta chain) sequence. Its antigen is currently unknown. The data are from a study of cytomegalovirus exposure and HLA in healthy donors. Germline values: CDR1 SGHTS, CDR2 YDEGEE. Trimming left V 0 bases short and J 5 bases short, with 12 bases between. The CDR3 sequence is 15 residues long. Primers: 60 Vbeta forward and 13 Jbeta reverse. Libraries were prepared by immunoSEQ multiplex PCR; TCRdb keeps only in-frame clonotypes and omits some of them. Of about 160,000 clones in the sample, over 65% were seen once. Points from the study as a whole: Later analysis identified a missense DCLRE1C variant that was linked to TCR beta V- and J-gene trimming. Common viral pathogens (according to a later analysis) appeared linked to several of the most significant clusters.

Material for sequencing was PBMCs. The rearrangement joins TRBV5-8 to TRBJ1-5; D might be TRBD1 (5 bases). The sequence was obtained from a woman aged 40-49 years in good health and CMV-seronegative. The CDR3 DNA reads as TGTGCCAGCAGCTTGGGGCAGGGCTTCGATCAGCCCCAGCATTTT. Translating it yields CASSLGQGFDQPQHF.